The TCR beta chain described here comes from a study of cytomegalovirus exposure and HLA in healthy donors (dated by TCRdb to 2017 to 2019). In the study overall: According to a later analysis, one platform produced both the 120 validation repertoires and the 550 to 800 repertoires of the first cohort. The study aimed to test whether signatures of past pathogen exposure could be identified by cataloging public T cell receptors. In addition to the first cohort of 650 to 750 subjects, a separate validation cohort of around 110 different subjects was used. The study combined high-throughput TCR immunosequencing, statistical association of individual TCRs with disease status, and machine learning to predict cytomegalovirus infection status. What the research found in general, with its limitations: A later analysis had no HLA typing for the validation cohort, so co-occurrence there was scored across all 110 or so repertoires. Of the cluster scores, roughly 95% were above 0 in a later analysis, which found that TCRs clustered in the first cohort also tended to co-occur in the 95 to 150 validation repertoires. The study gave a list of 150 to 200 TCR beta chains associated with cytomegalovirus. It was suggested by the authors that the approach could potentially be generalized to other disease states and immunological phenotypes. Most TCR sequences were observed very rarely across donors, whereas some public TCRs were present in many individuals. The classifier was reported to diagnose cytomegalovirus status with high specificity and sensitivity in both the original and validation cohorts. Three of the identified cytomegalovirus-associated TCR beta chains were confirmed in vitro to be specific for cytomegalovirus antigens.

The donors were included in the validation cohort of over a hundred subjects, a group kept apart from the roughly 700-subject first cohort. The library was built by means of the immunoSEQ multiplex PCR assay. The authors processed their data as follows. A statistical classification framework was developed to diagnose cytomegalovirus status using the catalog of TCR beta chain sequences. Here the immuneACCESS table is served through TCRdb, limited to in-frame sequences with V and J called. Missing clones are a known gap in these copies; in checked studies unresolved V genes cover under half, and the rest lacks a known reason. From that table come the V and J calls and clone size; the DNA was used to work out D and trimming. The sample includes more than 110,000 clones, with 80% to 90% observed a single time. The ten most abundant clones make up 7.5% to 8.5% of the sample. V drops 6 bases and J drops 4 bases, leaving 13 bases in between. For CDR1 and CDR2, the germline V gene lists MNHNS and SASEGT. Including the terminal cysteine and phenylalanine, the CDR3 comprises 14 residues. Of the read, only the CDR3 DNA is kept; its 42 bases are in frame from base 1.

Concerning this clone: Its antigen is not yet known. Base-call qualities are not available, and no considerably larger clone is one nucleotide away.

The sequencing sample was made of PBMCs. The chain is assembled from TRBV6-1 and TRBJ1-5; the D segment could be TRBD1, given 5 matching bases. The sequence came from a woman younger than 30 in good health and CMV-seropositive. The nucleotides read TGTGCCAGCAGAGAGGGACTGAAAAATCAGCCCCAGCATTTT. Its product reads: CASREGLKNQPQHF.